The present T cell receptor (beta chain) was sequenced within a study of T-cell reconstitution after alpha-beta-depleted transplantation in children. This CDR3 has 17 amino acids. CDR1 and CDR2 (germline): SEHNR, FQNEAQ (reference sequence). The study, taken as a whole, reports: Several patients had high TCRbeta diversity at day 60; it came from surviving recipient T cells and thymic progenitors. The main origin of T-cell counts and diversity one year after transplant was newly produced T cells.

As concerns this clonotype: Antigen unknown. One end of the junction does not line up with germline, which may come from a read error.

Preparation of the TCRbeta library used unique molecular identifiers. TCRdb processed the PCR reads anew with MiXCR; each CDR3 protein has one entry. The repertoire holds 200,000 to 250,000 distinct CDR3 sequences, roughly a tenth seen once, with roughly 30% in the top ten. The specimen was PBMCs, collected before TCRalphabeta/CD19-depleted stem cell transplant. This receptor was obtained from a child less than two years old with acute myeloid leukemia, due to receive a stem cell transplant. The gene calls are TRBV7-9 and TRBJ2-1; TRBD2 matches 10 bases. The CDR3 loop reads CASNLASSGRLYNEQFF. CDR3 sequence (DNA): TGTGCCAGCAACTTAGCGTCTAGCGGGAGACTCTACAATGAGCAGTTCTTC.